Below, one TCR beta chain is given with its context. The sample belongs to a study of control samples from healthy donors and cancer patients. Germline V gene sequence: CDR1 GTSNPN, CDR2 SVGIG (reference sequence). Trimming cost V 2 bases and J 4 bases, with 18 bases left between them. The CDR3 runs 16 residues. The data were produced by immunoSEQ multiplex PCR, yet TCRdb's version contains in-frame clones alone and is incomplete. The sample consists of 70,000 or so clones, nearly 90% of them appearing once. This TCR was recovered from a man in his sixties with lung cancer. The chain is built from TRBV30 and TRBJ2-1; D is possibly TRBD1 (6 bases). The sample comprised PBMCs. CDR3 amino acids: CAWSKGDGALYNEQFF. The CDR3 DNA sequence: TGTGCCTGGAGTAAGGGGGACGGAGCCTTGTACAATGAGCAGTTCTTC.